The 26 T cell receptor beta chains reported below all come from one sample, sequenced in a study of T-cell memory formation after mild COVID-19. In TCRdb, the 5' RACE reads were re-called with MiXCR into one record per CDR3 protein. The sample carries around 310,000 distinct CDR3 sequences, 15% to 20% recorded once. Sequencing used PBMCs or a T cell subset sorted from them (not recorded which). These receptor sequences come from a young man who had mild COVID-19 (a few samples of this study predate the infection). Cell type and time point are not known.

In this sample, this clonotype turned up a few times. V usage is TRBV12-3 or TRBV12-4 and J usage is TRBJ2-1; 8 bases are shared with TRBD1. The V and J ends lost 5 bases and 4 bases, in that order; junction bases with no gene match: 4. The CDR3 is made up of 14 amino acids. CDR3 sequence reads: CASSRTGFYNEQFF. The CDR3 DNA follows: TGTGCCAGCAGTCGGACAGGGTTTTACAATGAGCAGTTCTTC.

This clonotype was seen at least ten times. The rearrangement links TRBV7-2 to TRBJ2-5; D is ambiguous. This CDR3 region has 15 residues. CDR1 is SGHTA and CDR2 is FQGNSA in the germline V gene. The ends were cut back, 8 bases at V and 2 bases at J, with 18 bases in the middle. The CDR3 region is CASLDGPYPQETQYF. The CDR3 bases are TGTGCCAGCCTGGACGGCCCCTATCCTCAAGAGACCCAGTACTTC.

This chain uses TRBV7-9 with TRBJ2-1; weak D call: TRBD2 (5 bases). This CDR3 spans 15 amino acids. Per the germline V gene, CDR1 is SEHNR and CDR2 is FQNEAQ (reference sequence). The V end was cut by 3 bases, the J end by 4 bases, with 13 bases between. The CDR3 reads CASSFGRARYNEQFF. CDR3 in DNA: TGTGCCAGCAGCTTTGGGCGGGCTAGATACAATGAGCAGTTCTTC.

The genes are TRBV6-6 and TRBJ2-3, with 11 positions matching TRBD2. This CDR3 contains 18 residues. J lost 0 bases, V lost 1 base, and 6 bases had no gene match. Germline V gives CDR1 MNHNY, CDR2 SVGAGI (reference sequence). This CDR3 is CASSYFLTSGGSTDTQYF. The DNA for the CDR3 is TGTGCCAGCAGTTACTTCCTCACTAGCGGGGGTAGCACAGATACGCAGTATTTT.

The V gene is TRBV7-9, the J gene TRBJ2-7; perhaps TRBD1 as D (6 bases). Germline V CDR1 and CDR2: SEHNR, FQNEAQ (reference sequence). Between the trimmed V and J ends, which lost 6 bases and 3 bases, there was a span of 15 bases. The CDR3 extends over 14 amino acids. In nucleotides, the CDR3 is TGTGCCAGCAGGGAGATGACAGGCGACTACGAGCAGTACGTC. Translated: CASREMTGDYEQYV.

This clonotype appeared a few times. V gene TRBV7-2 combines with J gene TRBJ2-7, with D tentatively TRBD1 (7 bases). The CDR3 consists of 16 residues. The germline V and J ends were trimmed by 3 bases and 6 bases, with 21 bases remaining between them. Per the germline V gene, CDR1 is SGHTA and CDR2 is FQGNSA. This CDR3 reads CASSFAGGSQSGEQYF. CDR3 nucleotides: TGTGCCAGCAGCTTCGCAGGGGGGTCCCAATCGGGCGAGCAGTACTTC.

The chain couples TRBV5-1 to TRBJ2-5; D ambiguous. CDR1 and CDR2 from the germline V gene are SGHRS and YFSETQ. The CDR3 length is 13 residues. V gave up 4 bases and J gave up 3 bases, with 10 bases separating them. CDR3 DNA: TGCGCCAGCAGCCTCGATGAGGAAGAGACCCAGTACTTC. Encoded protein: CASSLDEEETQYF.

The chain couples TRBV6-6 to TRBJ1-2, with unresolved D. Germline CDR1 is MNHNY and CDR2 is SVGAGI (reference sequence). Trimming stripped 5 bases from V and 4 bases from J, with 8 bases between. This CDR3 has 12 amino acids. CDR3 DNA sequence: TGTGCCAGCAGTCCGGTTGGCTATGGCTACACCTTC. It specifies CASSPVGYGYTF.

This clonotype was seen more than once but under ten times. CDR3 loop: CASSRGREQYV. The CDR3 nucleotides are TGTGCCAGCAGCCGAGGACGGGAGCAGTACGTC. This sequence joins TRBV6-6 and TRBJ2-7; D is ambiguous. The ends were cut back, 6 bases at V and 7 bases at J, with 10 bases in the middle. Germline CDR1 is MNHNY and CDR2 is SVGAGI (reference sequence). This CDR3 has 11 amino acids.

This chain joins TRBV29-1 and TRBJ1-5; D may be TRBD1 (5 bases). V dropped 1 base and J dropped 4 bases, with 8 bases sitting between them. The CDR3 runs to 13 residues. Germline V gives CDR1 SQVTM, CDR2 ANQGSEA. The CDR3 region has the DNA TGCAGCGTTGAAGTGGGGGATAATCAGCCCCAGCATTTT. As protein: CSVEVGDNQPQHF.

V and J are TRBV5-6 and TRBJ1-5, with D perhaps TRBD1 (5 bases). Germline CDR1 SGHDT, CDR2 YYEEEE. The V end was cut by 1 base, the J end by 1 base, with 9 bases between. This CDR3 spans 15 amino acids. CDR3: CASSLSGGSNQPQHF. The CDR3 DNA reads TGTGCCAGCAGCTTGTCGGGGGGGAGCAATCAGCCCCAGCATTTT.

This clonotype was found a few times. The chain carries TRBV7-2 and TRBJ2-5; D assignment may be TRBD1 or TRBD2 (5 bases each). V gave up 3 bases and J gave up 2 bases, with 16 bases separating them. Germline CDR1 SGHTA, CDR2 FQGNSA. The CDR3 length is 16 residues. CDR3 protein: CASSFGGARGQETQYF. The CDR3 DNA sequence: TGTGCCAGCAGCTTTGGTGGGGCGCGAGGGCAAGAGACCCAGTACTTC.

The chain uses TRBV29-1 and TRBJ2-5; 7 nucleotides agree with TRBD2. The CDR3 runs 13 residues. From germline, CDR1 is SQVTM and CDR2 ANQGSEA. Losses at the gene ends were 5 bases for V and 4 bases for J; bases not matched to a gene: 7. This CDR3 reads CSVIRGVGETQYF. For the CDR3, the DNA is TGCAGCGTTATCCGGGGGGTAGGAGAGACCCAGTACTTC.

This clonotype was counted many times. The chain has TRBV7-2 and TRBJ2-2, with 7 bases matching TRBD1. Germline CDR1 is SGHTA and CDR2 is FQGNSA. This CDR3 comprises 15 residues. The ends lost 3 bases at V and 4 bases at J; junction bases unmatched: 5. The DNA for the CDR3 is TGTGCCAGCAGCTTCCGGACAGGCGTCACCGGGGAGCTGTTTTTT. Translated: CASSFRTGVTGELFF.

Only a few counts were recorded for this clonotype. V usage is TRBV7-2 and J usage is TRBJ1-2; D might be TRBD1 (5 bases). CDR1 and CDR2 (germline): SGHTA, FQGNSA. This CDR3 is 14 amino acids long. Trimming pared 1 base from V and 8 bases from J, leaving 14 bases between. The CDR3 region is CASSLVGAVRGYTF. The CDR3 region has the DNA TGTGCCAGCAGCTTAGTCGGGGCTGTCCGAGGCTACACCTTC.

The V call is TRBV4-2, the J call TRBJ2-1, with 11 bases fitting TRBD2. The CDR3 sequence is 16 residues long. Germline assignment: CDR1 LGHNA and CDR2 YNFKEQ. The V segment lost 3 bases and the J segment 3 bases; nucleotides outside the gene matches: 4. The CDR3 DNA follows: TGTGCCAGCAGCCACCTAGCGGGGGGAAACTACAATGAGCAGTTCTTC. It yields the protein CASSHLAGGNYNEQFF.

The chain has TRBV6-5 and TRBJ2-4; D is unclear. The CDR3 spans 15 residues. Germline CDR1 MNHEY, CDR2 SVGAGI. With 2 bases removed from V and 1 base from J, the gap between germline ends came to 9 bases. DNA for the CDR3: TGTGCCAGCAGTTACGCGGTAGGGGCCAAAAACATTCAGTACTTC. This encodes CASSYAVGAKNIQYF.

There are a few counts of this clonotype. The chain couples TRBV15 to TRBJ2-7, with 8 bases identical to TRBD1. Per the germline V gene, CDR1 is LNHNV and CDR2 is YYDKDF (reference sequence). The CDR3 spans 14 residues. The V gene end was trimmed by 3 bases and the J gene end by 6 bases; junction bases not matched to a gene: 7. Written as DNA, the CDR3 is TGTGCCACCAGCAGCACGACAGGGGTAAGCGAGCAGTACGTC. Its translation: CATSSTTGVSEQYV.

This clonotype showed up just a few times. For the CDR3, the DNA is TGTGCCAGCAGCTTCGGGGAATCACCCCTCCACTTT. Protein product: CASSFGESPLHF. The rearrangement joins TRBV5-5 to TRBJ1-6, with D unclear. CDR3 size: 12 residues. From germline, CDR1 is SGHKS and CDR2 YYEKEE (reference sequence). Trimming shortened V by 2 bases and J by 10 bases, and 7 bases separated the two germline ends.

This clonotype was found a few times. The gene calls are TRBV27 and TRBJ2-7, with a weak D call TRBD2 (5 bases). Deletions cut 11 bases from V and 7 bases from J, with 12 bases between. The germline V gene has CDR1 MNHEY and CDR2 SMNVEV (reference sequence). This CDR3 has 10 residues. CDR3 sequence (DNA): TGTGCCTCGCCTTCGGGGGAGCAGTACGTC. Its protein product is CASPSGEQYV.

This chain links TRBV7-6 with TRBJ2-7; 7 bases are shared with TRBD1. The V gene end was trimmed by 4 bases and the J gene end by 5 bases; junction bases not matched to a gene: 5. Looked up from germline, CDR1 is SGHVS and CDR2 is FNYEAQ. The CDR3 length is 13 residues. The CDR3 is CASSSSDRDEQYF. The DNA for the CDR3 is TGTGCCAGCAGCTCTTCCGACAGGGACGAGCAGTACTTC.

The rearrangement joins TRBV5-1 to TRBJ1-1, with 9 bases lining up with TRBD1. Germline V gene lookup returns CDR1 SGHRS and CDR2 YFSETQ. CDR3 size: 18 residues. Trimming cost V 3 bases and J 0 bases; bases outside gene matches: 12. The CDR3 sequence is CASSYRFGTGPVNTEAFF. The CDR3 DNA sequence: TGCGCCAGCAGCTACCGATTTGGGACAGGGCCCGTGAACACTGAAGCTTTCTTT.

The chain recombines TRBV20-1 with TRBJ2-7, with D possibly being TRBD1 (6 bases). The ends were cut back, 6 bases at V and 11 bases at J, with 23 bases in the middle. The length of the CDR3 is 13 residues. The germline gives CDR1 DFQATT, CDR2 SNEGSKA (reference sequence). Written as DNA, the CDR3 is TGCAGTGCAATCGAGGGGGTGACGGCTGGGGAGTACTTC. The encoded protein is CSAIEGVTAGEYF.

This clonotype came up many times. V and J are TRBV7-3 and TRBJ2-1, with 11 bases identical to TRBD2. The CDR3 runs to 18 residues. V lost 4 bases and J lost 0; bases outside the gene matches: 8. Germline values: CDR1 SGHTA, CDR2 FQGTGA. The CDR3 spells CASSSLGTSGSSYNEQFF. The CDR3 nucleotides are TGTGCCAGCAGCTCGTTAGGGACTAGCGGTTCCTCCTACAATGAGCAGTTCTTC.

The J gene is TRBJ2-6, the V gene TRBV7-6; perhaps TRBD1 as D (6 bases). This CDR3 contains 13 residues. CDR1 and CDR2 (germline): SGHVS, FNYEAQ. Trimming removed 9 bases from V and 1 base from J, with 7 bases in between. In DNA, the CDR3 is TGTGCCAGAGGGGGATCTGGGGCCAACGTCCTGACTTTC. This codes for CARGGSGANVLTF.

This clonotype was seen ten or more times. This chain uses TRBV7-2 with TRBJ1-2; a possible D gene is TRBD1 (6 bases). Trimming shortened V by 8 bases and J by 8 bases, and 12 bases separated the two germline ends. The CDR3 is 11 residues long. Germline CDR1 is SGHTA and CDR2 is FQGNSA. This CDR3 reads CASPGVGGYTF. The CDR3 coding sequence is TGTGCCAGCCCAGGGGTGGGGGGCTACACCTTC.